A single sample gave rise to the 3 T cell receptor beta chains below, sequenced in a study of blood T cell repertoires in COVID-19. The assay was immunoSEQ multiplex PCR, and TCRdb's table has in-frame clones only and misses some. The table has 150,000 to 200,000 clones, 80% to 90% seen once. Sample: peripheral blood. All receptors derive from a woman between 65 and 79 years old with COVID-19, enrolled during active disease.

The chain combines TRBV3-1 (or the pseudogene TRBV3-2) with TRBJ2-7, with D tentatively TRBD2 (6 bases). The CDR3 has 13 amino acids. Germline V gives CDR1 LGHDT, CDR2 YNNKEL (reference sequence). With 6 bases removed from V and 4 bases from J, the gap between germline ends came to 13 bases. The CDR3 spells CASSRGGRYEQYV. CDR3 bases: TGTGCCAGCAGTCGAGGTGGGAGGTACGAGCAGTACGTC.

This clone was seen a single time. V is TRBV6-1 and J is TRBJ2-7; TRBD2 might be the D (6 bases). V was trimmed by 3 bases and J by 3 bases, leaving 12 bases between them. CDR1 is MNHNS and CDR2 is SASEGT in the germline V gene. The CDR3 has 14 amino acids. The CDR3 sequence is CASSDGGIHYEQYF. The CDR3 DNA sequence: TGTGCCAGCAGTGACGGCGGGATTCACTACGAGCAGTACTTC.

V is TRBV11-2 and J is TRBJ2-4, with 12 bases aligning to TRBD2. CDR1 and CDR2 from the germline V gene are SGHAT and FQNNGV. With V trimmed by 10 bases and J by 5 bases, 3 bases remained unmatched. This CDR3 comprises 13 residues. The CDR3 region is CATWTSGENIQYF. CDR3 nucleotide sequence: TGTGCCACATGGACTAGCGGGGAAAACATTCAGTACTTC.